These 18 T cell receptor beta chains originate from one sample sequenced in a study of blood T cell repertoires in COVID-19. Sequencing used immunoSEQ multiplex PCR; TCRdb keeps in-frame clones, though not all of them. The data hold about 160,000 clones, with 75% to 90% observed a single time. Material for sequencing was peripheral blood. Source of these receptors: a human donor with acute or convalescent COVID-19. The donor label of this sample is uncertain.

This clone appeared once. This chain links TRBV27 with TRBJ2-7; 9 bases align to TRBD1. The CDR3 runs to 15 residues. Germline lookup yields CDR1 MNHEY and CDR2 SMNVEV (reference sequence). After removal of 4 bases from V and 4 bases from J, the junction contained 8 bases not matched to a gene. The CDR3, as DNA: TGTGCCAGCAGTTCCGCCGGGACAGGGCAGTACGAGCAGTACTTC. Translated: CASSSAGTGQYEQYF.

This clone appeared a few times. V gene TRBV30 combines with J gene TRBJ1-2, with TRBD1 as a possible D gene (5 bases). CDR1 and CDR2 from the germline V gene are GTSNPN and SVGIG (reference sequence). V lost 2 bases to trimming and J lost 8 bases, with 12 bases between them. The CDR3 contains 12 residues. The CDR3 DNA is TGTGCCTGGAGTCGACAGATTCTGGGCTACACCTTC. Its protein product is CAWSRQILGYTF.

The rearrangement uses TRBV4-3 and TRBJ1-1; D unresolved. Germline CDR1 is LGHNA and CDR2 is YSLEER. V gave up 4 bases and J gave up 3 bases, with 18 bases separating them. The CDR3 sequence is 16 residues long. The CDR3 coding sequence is TGCGCCAGCAGCCGAAGTTACCCGGGGTGGGACACTGAAGCTTTCTTT. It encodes CASSRSYPGWDTEAFF.

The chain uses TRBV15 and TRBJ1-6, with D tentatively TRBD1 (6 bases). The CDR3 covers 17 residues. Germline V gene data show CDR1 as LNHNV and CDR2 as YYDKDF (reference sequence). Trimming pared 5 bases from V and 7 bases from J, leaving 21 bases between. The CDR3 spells CATSPRWTVPQNSPLHF. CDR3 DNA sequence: TGTGCCACCAGCCCTCGCTGGACAGTACCCCAAAATTCACCCCTCCACTTT.

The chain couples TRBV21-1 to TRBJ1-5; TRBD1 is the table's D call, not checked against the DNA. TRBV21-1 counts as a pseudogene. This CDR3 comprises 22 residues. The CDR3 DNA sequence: TGTGCCAGCAGTAAGAACTTCTGTGATCCCGGGACAGGGGGCTATAGCAATCAGCCCCAGCATTTT. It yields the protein CASSKNFCDPGTGGYSNQPQHF.

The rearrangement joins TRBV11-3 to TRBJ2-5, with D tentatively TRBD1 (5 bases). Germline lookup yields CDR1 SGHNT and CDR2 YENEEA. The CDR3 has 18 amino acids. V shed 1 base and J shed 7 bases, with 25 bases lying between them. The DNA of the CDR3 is TGTGCCAGCAGCTTAGTAGGGGCCAGGGTCAATTTTGGAAGGACCCAGTACTTC. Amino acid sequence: CASSLVGARVNFGRTQYF.

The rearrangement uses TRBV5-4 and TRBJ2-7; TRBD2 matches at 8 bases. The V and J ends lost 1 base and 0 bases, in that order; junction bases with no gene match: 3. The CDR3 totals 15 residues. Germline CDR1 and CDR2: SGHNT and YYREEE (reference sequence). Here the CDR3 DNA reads TGTGCCAGCAGCTTGCAGCGGGGGAGCTCCTACGAGCAGTACTTC. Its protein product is CASSLQRGSSYEQYF.

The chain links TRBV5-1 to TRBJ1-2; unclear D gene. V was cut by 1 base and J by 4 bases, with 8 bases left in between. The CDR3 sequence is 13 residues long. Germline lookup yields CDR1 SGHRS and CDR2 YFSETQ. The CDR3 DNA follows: TGCGCCAGCAGCTTGTCTGCTAGCTATGGCTACACCTTC. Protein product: CASSLSASYGYTF.

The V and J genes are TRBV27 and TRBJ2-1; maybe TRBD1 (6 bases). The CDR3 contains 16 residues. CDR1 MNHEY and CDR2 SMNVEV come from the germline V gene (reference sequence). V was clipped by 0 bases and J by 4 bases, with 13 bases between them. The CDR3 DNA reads TGTGCCAGCAGTTTATCCCCGGGACAAATATACAATGAGCAGTTCTTC. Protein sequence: CASSLSPGQIYNEQFF.

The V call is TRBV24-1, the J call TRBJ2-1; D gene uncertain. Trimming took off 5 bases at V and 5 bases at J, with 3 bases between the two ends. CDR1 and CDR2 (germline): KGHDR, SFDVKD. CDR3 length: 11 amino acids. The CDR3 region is CATSANNEQFF. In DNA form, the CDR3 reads TGTGCCACCAGTGCTAACAATGAGCAGTTCTTC.

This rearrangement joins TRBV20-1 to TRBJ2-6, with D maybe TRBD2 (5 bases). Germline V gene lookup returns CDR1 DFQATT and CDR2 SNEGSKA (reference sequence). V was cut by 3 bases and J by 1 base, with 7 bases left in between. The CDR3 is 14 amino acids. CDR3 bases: TGCAGTGCTAGTACGGGGTCTGGGGCCAACGTCCTGACTTTC. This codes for CSASTGSGANVLTF.

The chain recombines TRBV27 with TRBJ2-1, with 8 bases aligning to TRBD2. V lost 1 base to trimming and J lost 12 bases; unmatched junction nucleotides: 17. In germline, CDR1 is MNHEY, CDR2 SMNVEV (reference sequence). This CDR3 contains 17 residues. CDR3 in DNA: TGTGCCAGCAGTTTATGGGTCGGACTAGCCTCCGGAGAGGGGCAGTTCTTC. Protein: CASSLWVGLASGEGQFF.

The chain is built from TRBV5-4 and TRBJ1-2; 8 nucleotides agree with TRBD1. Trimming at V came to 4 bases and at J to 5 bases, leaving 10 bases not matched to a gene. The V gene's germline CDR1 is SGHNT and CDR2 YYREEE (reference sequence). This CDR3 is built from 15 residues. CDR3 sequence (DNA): TGTGCCAGCAGCCCCACAGGGGGGAATCTTTATGGCTACACCTTC. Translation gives CASSPTGGNLYGYTF.

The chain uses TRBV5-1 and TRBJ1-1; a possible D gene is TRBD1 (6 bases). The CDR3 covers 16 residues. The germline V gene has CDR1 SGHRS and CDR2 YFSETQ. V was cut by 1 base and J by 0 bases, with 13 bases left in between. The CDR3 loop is CASSLFARGLNTEAFF. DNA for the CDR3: TGCGCCAGCAGCTTGTTCGCGAGGGGGTTGAACACTGAAGCTTTCTTT. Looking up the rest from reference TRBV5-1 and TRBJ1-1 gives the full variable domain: KAGVTQTPRYLIKTRGQQVTLSCSPISGHRSVSWYQQTPGQGLQFLFEYFSETQRNKGNFPGRFSGRQFSNSRSEMNVSTLELGDSALYLCASSLFARGLNTEAFFGQGTRLTVV.

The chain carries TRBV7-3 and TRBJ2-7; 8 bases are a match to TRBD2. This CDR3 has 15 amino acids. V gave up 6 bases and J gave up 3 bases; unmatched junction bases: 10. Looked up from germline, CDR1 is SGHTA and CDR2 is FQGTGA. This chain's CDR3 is CASRGERGSFYEQYF. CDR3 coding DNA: TGTGCCAGCAGGGGAGAGCGGGGGTCGTTCTACGAGCAGTACTTC.

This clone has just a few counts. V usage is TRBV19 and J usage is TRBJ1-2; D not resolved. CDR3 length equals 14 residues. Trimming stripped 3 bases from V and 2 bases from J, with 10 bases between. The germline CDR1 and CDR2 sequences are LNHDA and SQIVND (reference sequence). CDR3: CASSIPVSNYGYTF. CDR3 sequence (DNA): TGTGCCAGTAGTATCCCAGTCTCCAACTATGGCTACACCTTC. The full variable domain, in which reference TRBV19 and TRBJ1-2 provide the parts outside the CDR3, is DGGITQSPKYLFRKEGQNVTLSCEQNLNHDAMYWYRQDPGQGLRLIYYSQIVNDFQKGDIAEGYSVSREKKESFPLTVTSAQKNPTAFYLCASSIPVSNYGYTFGSGTRLTVV.

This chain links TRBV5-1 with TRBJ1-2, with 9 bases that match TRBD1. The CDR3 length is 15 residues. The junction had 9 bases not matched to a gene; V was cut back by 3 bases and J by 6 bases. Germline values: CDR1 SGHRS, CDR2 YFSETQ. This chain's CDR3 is CASSSGTGKINGYTF. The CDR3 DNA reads TGCGCCAGCAGCTCGGGGACAGGGAAAATAAATGGCTACACCTTC.

CDR3 DNA: TGTGCCAGTAGTATGACCGGGAACACTGCTGGAAACACCATATATTTT. It yields the protein CASSMTGNTAGNTIYF. V gene TRBV19 combines with J gene TRBJ1-3; D gene unclear. This CDR3 is built from 16 residues. Trimming left V 3 bases short and J 2 bases short, with 14 bases between. Germline CDR1 and CDR2: LNHDA and SQIVND (reference sequence).